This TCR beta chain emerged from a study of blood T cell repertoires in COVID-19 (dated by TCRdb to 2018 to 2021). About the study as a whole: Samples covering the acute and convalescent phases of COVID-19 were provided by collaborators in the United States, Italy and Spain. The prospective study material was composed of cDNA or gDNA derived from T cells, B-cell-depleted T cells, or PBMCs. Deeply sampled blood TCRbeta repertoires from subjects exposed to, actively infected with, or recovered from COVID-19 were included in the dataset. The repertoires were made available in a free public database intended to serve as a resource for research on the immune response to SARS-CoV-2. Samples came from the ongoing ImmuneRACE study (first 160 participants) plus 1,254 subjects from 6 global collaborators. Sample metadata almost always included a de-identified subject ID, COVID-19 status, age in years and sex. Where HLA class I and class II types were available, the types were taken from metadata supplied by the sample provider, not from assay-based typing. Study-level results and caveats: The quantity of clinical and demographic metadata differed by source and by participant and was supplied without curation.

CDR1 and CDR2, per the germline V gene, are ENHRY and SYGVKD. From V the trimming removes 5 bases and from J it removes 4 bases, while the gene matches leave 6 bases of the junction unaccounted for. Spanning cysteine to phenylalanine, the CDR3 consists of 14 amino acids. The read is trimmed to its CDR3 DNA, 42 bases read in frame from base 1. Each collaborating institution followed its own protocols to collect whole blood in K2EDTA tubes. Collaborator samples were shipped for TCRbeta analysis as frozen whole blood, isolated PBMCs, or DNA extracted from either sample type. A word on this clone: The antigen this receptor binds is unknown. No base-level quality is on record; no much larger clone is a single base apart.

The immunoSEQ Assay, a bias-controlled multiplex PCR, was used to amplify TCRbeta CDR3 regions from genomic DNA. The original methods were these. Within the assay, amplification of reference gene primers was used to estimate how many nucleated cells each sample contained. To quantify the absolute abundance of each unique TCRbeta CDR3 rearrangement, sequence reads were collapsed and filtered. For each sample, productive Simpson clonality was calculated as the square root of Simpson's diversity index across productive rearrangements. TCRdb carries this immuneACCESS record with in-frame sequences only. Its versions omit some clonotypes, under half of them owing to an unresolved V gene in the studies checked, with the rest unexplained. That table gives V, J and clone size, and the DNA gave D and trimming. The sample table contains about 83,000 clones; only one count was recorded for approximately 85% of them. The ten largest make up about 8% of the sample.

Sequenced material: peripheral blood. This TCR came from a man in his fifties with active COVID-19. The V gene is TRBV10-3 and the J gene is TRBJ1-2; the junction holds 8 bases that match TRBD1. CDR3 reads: CAISTGQGGYGYTF. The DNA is TGTGCCATCAGTACCGGACAGGGTGGCTATGGCTACACCTTC.